This T cell receptor beta chain is from a study of blood T cell repertoires in COVID-19. This clone was detected a few times. Original processing methods: The authors estimated nucleated cell counts from reference gene primer amplification. Only in-frame clones appear in the TCRdb table, and some are missing; sequencing was by immunoSEQ multiplex PCR. V and J calls and clone size are copied from that table; D and trimming were computed from the DNA. The profile shows roughly 99,000 clones, 90% to 95% of them singletons. Sequences were obtained from peripheral blood. This clonotype was obtained from a woman aged 30 to 39 with acute or convalescent COVID-19.

The CDR3 sequence is CASLGSSQGNYGYTF. The CDR3, as DNA: TGTGCCAGCTTGGGTAGTTCACAGGGTAACTATGGCTACACCTTC. The J gene is TRBJ1-2, the V gene TRBV3-1 (or the pseudogene TRBV3-2), with D possibly being TRBD1 (6 bases). The CDR3 contains 15 residues. Germline CDR1 and CDR2: LGHDT and YNNKEL (reference sequence). With 8 bases removed from V and 1 base from J, the gap between germline ends came to 17 bases.